A single sample gave rise to the 17 T cell receptor beta chains below, sequenced in a study of shared clonotypes between healthy human individuals. The protocol was immunoSEQ multiplex PCR, while the TCRdb copy is restricted to in-frame clones and leaves out a portion. The data show over 95,000 clones, around 71% seen once. The sequencing sample was made of memory CD8+ T cells sorted from blood. The subset denotes: CD45RO+ cells pooled with CCR7-negative TemRA cells. These TCRs come from a woman aged 25 to 39 in good health.

The V gene is TRBV7-2, the J gene TRBJ2-3; unclear D gene. Germline CDR1 reads SGHTA; CDR2 reads FQGNSA. The CDR3 contains 15 residues. V was shortened by 0 bases and J by 0 bases, with 7 bases between the two germline ends. CDR3 DNA sequence: TGTGCCAGCAGCTTAGCTTGGGGAAGCACAGATACGCAGTATTTT. Protein: CASSLAWGSTDTQYF.

The rearrangement uses TRBV6-1 and TRBJ2-6; D ambiguous. Trimming took 2 bases from V and 0 from J, leaving 5 bases between them. CDR1 and CDR2 (germline): MNHNS, SASEGT. The CDR3 extends over 15 amino acids. CDR3 residues: CASSERYSGANVLTF. In DNA, the CDR3 is TGTGCCAGCAGTGAAAGGTACTCTGGGGCCAACGTCCTGACTTTC.

This chain links TRBV25-1 with TRBJ1-1; a weak D match, TRBD1 (5 bases). Per germline, CDR1 MGHDK and CDR2 SYGVNS. This CDR3 has 14 amino acids. V was trimmed by 0 bases and J by 6 bases, leaving 11 bases between them. CDR3 amino acids: CASSEYGANPEAFF. CDR3 DNA: TGTGCCAGCAGTGAATATGGGGCCAACCCTGAAGCTTTCTTT. The whole variable domain, filled in from reference TRBV25-1 and TRBJ1-1, reads EADIYQTPRYLVIGTGKKITLECSQTMGHDKMYWYQQDPGMELHLIHYSYGVNSTEKGDLSSESTVSRIRTEHFPLTLESARPSHTSQYLCASSEYGANPEAFFGQGTRLTVV.

This clone was detected only once. The rearrangement uses TRBV4-1 and TRBJ1-1; the D gene is possibly TRBD1 (5 bases). The CDR3 has 15 amino acids. In germline, CDR1 is MGHRA, CDR2 YSYEKL. V dropped 1 base and J dropped 4 bases, with 13 bases sitting between them. The CDR3 loop reads CASSQGAAGITEAFF. The CDR3 DNA reads TGCGCCAGCAGCCAAGGGGCGGCAGGGATCACTGAAGCTTTCTTT.

The chain carries TRBV6-6 and TRBJ2-2; D is ambiguous. CDR1 MNHNY and CDR2 SVGAGI come from the germline V gene (reference sequence). This CDR3 comprises 14 residues. Trimming removed 0 bases from V and 0 bases from J, with 2 bases in between. The CDR3 region is CASSYSSNTGELFF. The CDR3 DNA follows: TGTGCCAGCAGTTACTCGTCGAACACCGGGGAGCTGTTTTTT.

The chain uses TRBV19 and TRBJ2-7; TRBD1 aligns across 7 bases. Looked up from germline, CDR1 is LNHDA and CDR2 is SQIVND (reference sequence). This CDR3 comprises 14 residues. The junction had 7 bases not matched to a gene; V was cut back by 5 bases and J by 3 bases. The CDR3 region has the DNA TGTGCCAGTAGTGTGGGGGCAGGGGGCTACGAGCAGTACTTC. This translates into CASSVGAGGYEQYF. The variable domain in full, completed from reference TRBV19 and TRBJ2-7, reads DGGITQSPKYLFRKEGQNVTLSCEQNLNHDAMYWYRQDPGQGLRLIYYSQIVNDFQKGDIAEGYSVSREKKESFPLTVTSAQKNPTAFYLCASSVGAGGYEQYFGPGTRLTVT.

The V and J genes are TRBV6-4 and TRBJ2-1; D may be TRBD1 (6 bases). Trimming pared 2 bases from V and 6 bases from J, leaving 17 bases between. The CDR3 spans 16 residues. Germline V gene lookup returns CDR1 MRHNA and CDR2 SNTAGT. The CDR3 DNA reads as TGTGCCAGCAGTGACGAGGGCAGGGGATATGGCAATGAGCAGTTCTTC. It is translated as CASSDEGRGYGNEQFF.

The CDR3 DNA reads as TGCGCCAGCAGCGACTGGGGGCTTAATGGGGGCTACACCTTC. Its protein is CASSDWGLNGGYTF. The genes are TRBV5-1 and TRBJ1-2; D might be TRBD1 (6 bases). CDR3 length equals 14 residues. Germline assignment: CDR1 SGHRS and CDR2 YFSETQ. V was shortened by 4 bases and J by 8 bases, with 18 bases between the two germline ends.

The V gene is TRBV6-1, the J gene TRBJ2-7, with D possibly being TRBD1 (6 bases). CDR3 length equals 13 residues. The germline V and J ends were trimmed by 3 bases and 5 bases, with 11 bases remaining between them. CDR1 MNHNS and CDR2 SASEGT come from the germline V gene. The CDR3 DNA is TGTGCCAGCAGTGAGTGGACAGAGAACGAGCAGTACTTC. Translated: CASSEWTENEQYF.

This clone was counted between two and nine times. The rearrangement joins TRBV15 to TRBJ2-3; D might be TRBD2 (6 bases). V dropped 0 bases and J dropped 1 base, with 11 bases sitting between them. This CDR3 contains 16 residues. Germline-derived CDR1 and CDR2 are LNHNV and YYDKDF (reference sequence). CDR3 region: CATSREGGSGTDTQYF. The DNA of the CDR3 is TGTGCCACCAGCAGAGAGGGGGGTAGTGGCACAGATACGCAGTATTTT.

The chain is built from TRBV28 and TRBJ1-5, with TRBD1 as a possible D gene (5 bases). Trimming removed 2 bases at V and 4 bases at J, with 15 bases between. The CDR3 has 16 amino acids. The germline V gene has CDR1 MDHEN and CDR2 SYDVKM. The chain's CDR3 is CASSLDPRRVNQPQHF. CDR3 nucleotides: TGTGCCAGCAGTTTAGACCCCCGCAGGGTTAATCAGCCCCAGCATTTT. Full variable domain (missing parts from reference TRBV28 and TRBJ1-5): DVKVTQSSRYLVKRTGEKVFLECVQDMDHENMFWYRQDPGLGLRLIYFSYDVKMKEKGDIPEGYSVSREKKERFSLILESASTNQTSMYLCASSLDPRRVNQPQHFGDGTRLSIL.

The V call is TRBV27, the J call TRBJ2-1; a weak D match, TRBD2 (5 bases). Trimming removed 5 bases from V and 4 bases from J, with 15 bases in between. CDR3 length: 15 residues. Germline CDR1 reads MNHEY; CDR2 reads SMNVEV (reference sequence). The CDR3 DNA is TGTGCCAGCAGTCTCCGGACTGCGAAGTACAATGAGCAGTTCTTC. This gives the protein CASSLRTAKYNEQFF.

V is TRBV4-2 and J is TRBJ1-5; unclear D gene. CDR1 and CDR2 from the germline V gene are LGHNA and YNFKEQ. The CDR3 covers 13 residues. Trimming took off 4 bases at V and 5 bases at J, with 9 bases between the two ends. This CDR3 is CASSPSRDQPQHF. CDR3 DNA: TGTGCCAGCAGCCCCTCTAGAGATCAGCCCCAGCATTTT.

This chain links TRBV28 with TRBJ2-5, with 7 bases aligning to TRBD2. Germline V CDR1 and CDR2: MDHEN, SYDVKM. The V segment lost 4 bases and the J segment 0 bases; nucleotides outside the gene matches: 2. The CDR3 extends over 14 amino acids. This CDR3 reads CASSWEGYQETQYF. The CDR3 nucleotides read TGTGCCAGCAGTTGGGAGGGGTACCAAGAGACCCAGTACTTC.

This clone was picked up a small number of times. The V call is TRBV4-1, the J call TRBJ2-1, with TRBD2 as a possible D gene (5 bases). The CDR3 runs to 19 residues. Germline V lookup: CDR1 MGHRA, CDR2 YSYEKL. The V end was cut by 0 bases, the J end by 0 bases, with 18 bases between. CDR3 loop: CASSQDSVREQSSYNEQFF. DNA of the CDR3: TGCGCCAGCAGCCAAGATTCGGTGAGGGAGCAGAGCTCCTACAATGAGCAGTTCTTC.

This chain connects TRBV7-8 to TRBJ1-5, with a tentative D call TRBD1 (6 bases). The length of the CDR3 is 17 residues. V lost 2 bases, J lost 1 base, and 15 bases lay in between. Germline CDR1 is SGHVS and CDR2 is FQNEAQ. As DNA, the CDR3 is TGTGCCAGCAGCTTACTATGGGGGGCGGGCAGCAATCAGCCCCAGCATTTT. Its protein product is CASSLLWGAGSNQPQHF.

The chain links TRBV4-2 to TRBJ2-7; 8 nucleotides line up with TRBD2. The CDR3 sequence is 20 residues long. The trim removed 0 bases at V and 7 bases at J, leaving 23 bases unmatched. CDR1 is LGHNA, CDR2 YNFKEQ, per germline. This CDR3 reads CASSQDWAGGLIPSREEQYF. The CDR3 nucleotides are TGTGCCAGCAGCCAAGATTGGGCGGGAGGTCTCATCCCTTCTCGTGAAGAGCAGTACTTC.